This T cell receptor beta chain was captured by sequencing in a study of blood T cell repertoires in COVID-19. Study at large: Both acute and convalescent COVID-19 samples were obtained from the United States, Italy and Spain. The cDNA or gDNA used as material had been derived from T cells, B-cell-depleted T cells, or PBMCs.

How the authors handled the data: Estimation of nucleated cell counts relied on the amplification of reference gene primers. Measured with immunoSEQ multiplex PCR; TCRdb has only the in-frame clones, and not every one. V and J calls and clone size are those listed in that table; D and trimming were worked out from the DNA. The repertoire has roughly 380,000 clones, over 85% of them found once; the top ten carry 3.9%. Germline V gene data show CDR1 as SGHRS and CDR2 as YFSETQ. This CDR3 spans 14 amino acids. V shed 4 bases, J shed 5 bases, and the junction held 8 bases outside the gene matches. This clone came up once.

This sequence joins TRBV5-1 and TRBJ2-5; 7 bases are shared with TRBD1. Sequenced: peripheral blood. This clonotype was obtained from a woman aged 60-75 years with COVID-19, enrolled during active disease. The CDR3 reads CASSVDRVGETQYF. CDR3 bases: TGCGCCAGCAGCGTCGACAGGGTGGGGGAGACCCAGTACTTC.